A single sample gave rise to the 25 T cell receptor beta chains below, sequenced in a study of blood T cell repertoires in COVID-19. Some clones are missing from TCRdb's copy, which holds only in-frame ones; the method was immunoSEQ multiplex PCR. Of 110,000 to 150,000 clones listed, more than 75% are singletons. Specimen: peripheral blood. The receptors stem from a middle-aged woman with acute or convalescent COVID-19.

Only one count was recorded for this clone. The chain employs TRBV18 and TRBJ2-5; 10 bases are a match to TRBD2. From germline, CDR1 is KGHSH and CDR2 LQKENI. The CDR3 is 15 residues long. The J segment lost 2 bases and the V segment lost 2 bases, leaving 2 bases of the junction unmatched. CDR3 sequence: CASSPKLAGQETQYF. In nucleotides, the CDR3 is TGTGCCAGCTCACCAAAACTAGCGGGGCAAGAGACCCAGTACTTC. Based on the CDR3 plus reference TRBV18 and TRBJ2-5, the full variable domain is NAGVMQNPRHLVRRRGQEARLRCSPMKGHSHVYWYRQLPEEGLKFMVYLQKENIIDESGMPKERFSAEFPKEGPSILRIQQVVRGDSAAYFCASSPKLAGQETQYFGPGTRLLVL.

This chain connects TRBV6-5 to TRBJ2-1; tentatively, D is TRBD1 (6 bases). Germline-derived CDR1 and CDR2 are MNHEY and SVGAGI. The V end lost 7 bases, the J end lost 9 bases, and 19 bases lay between the germline ends. This CDR3 contains 14 residues. The DNA of the CDR3 is TGTGCCAGCACAAGAAGCGCCCCCAGGGGTGAGCAGTTCTTC. This gives the protein CASTRSAPRGEQFF.

The chain couples TRBV12-5 to TRBJ2-1, with 12 bases aligning to TRBD2. The CDR3 spans 15 residues. Losses at the gene ends were 5 bases for V and 10 bases for J; bases not matched to a gene: 9. CDR1 and CDR2 (germline): LGHNT, FRNRAP. The CDR3 DNA reads TGTGCTAGTGGTCCGGCTAGCGGGGGGGTTGAGGAGCAGTTCTTC. Amino acids: CASGPASGGVEEQFF.

This clone is judged large. The chain links TRBV27 to TRBJ2-7; the match to TRBD1 covers 8 bases. Germline CDR1 MNHEY, CDR2 SMNVEV (reference sequence). J was trimmed by 3 bases and V by 4 bases; bases with no gene match: 2. The CDR3 runs to 13 residues. Here the CDR3 DNA reads TGTGCCAGCAGTTCAGGGACAGGCTACGAGCAGTACTTC. Amino acid sequence: CASSSGTGYEQYF.

The sample holds one count of this clone. The chain carries TRBV27 and TRBJ1-2; possible D gene TRBD1, 5 bases. Germline-derived CDR1 and CDR2 are MNHEY and SMNVEV (reference sequence). V lost 5 bases and J lost 7, with 14 bases in between. CDR3 length: 13 residues. The CDR3 coding sequence is TGTGCCAGCAGTACTCAGTTGGGGGGTGGCTACACCTTC. Translated: CASSTQLGGGYTF.

The chain employs TRBV6-5 and TRBJ1-2; D remains ambiguous. The germline CDR1 and CDR2 sequences are MNHEY and SVGAGI. Trimming stripped 0 bases from V and 8 bases from J, with 13 bases between. CDR3 length: 14 residues. CDR3 nucleotides: TGTGCCAGCAGTTACTCGAAAGGGAGTGAAGGCTACACCTTC. Translation gives CASSYSKGSEGYTF.

The chain recombines TRBV6-8 with TRBJ1-1; D call uncertain. Trimming left V 5 bases short and J 5 bases short, with 18 bases between. The CDR3 is 15 amino acids. Germline values: CDR1 MNHGY, CDR2 SAAAGT. Here the CDR3 DNA reads TGTGCCAGCAGTACCCGACGGACTCGAGGGACTGAAGCTTTCTTT. It translates to CASSTRRTRGTEAFF.

V usage is TRBV2 and J usage is TRBJ1-4; 9 positions match TRBD1. The germline CDR1 and CDR2 sequences are SNHLY and FYNNEI. The CDR3 is 17 residues long. V trimming: 6 bases; J trimming: 1 base; junction bases outside the gene matches: 9. CDR3 in DNA: TGTGCCAGCAGGGGACAGGGTCTGGTTGGAACTAATGAAAAACTGTTTTTT. Translated, it gives CASRGQGLVGTNEKLFF.

This chain uses TRBV23-1 with TRBJ2-2; 12 bases align to TRBD2. TRBV23-1 carries the ORF label, with uncertain function. The CDR3 contains 15 residues. V lost 8 bases to trimming and J lost 2 bases; unmatched junction nucleotides: 3. CDR3 DNA: TGCGCCAGCCACGGACTAGCGGGAAACACCGGGGAGCTGTTTTTT. It translates to CASHGLAGNTGELFF.

The chain is built from TRBV4-3 and TRBJ1-2, with D possibly TRBD1 on 5 matching bases. The CDR3 covers 16 residues. The germline V and J ends were trimmed by 0 bases and 0 bases, with 11 bases remaining between them. Looked up from germline, CDR1 is LGHNA and CDR2 is YSLEER. The CDR3 region is CASSQDADKTNYGYTF. DNA for the CDR3: TGCGCCAGCAGCCAAGATGCGGACAAAACTAACTATGGCTACACCTTC.

This clone has just one count. V usage is TRBV4-1 and J usage is TRBJ1-2; 8 bases match TRBD1. The ends lost 0 bases at V and 3 bases at J; junction bases unmatched: 9. Germline CDR1 reads MGHRA; CDR2 reads YSYEKL. The CDR3 length is 17 residues. The CDR3 bases are TGCGCCAGCAGCCAAGACCCCAGGGGGCTTAGGGACTATGGCTACACCTTC. Protein product: CASSQDPRGLRDYGYTF.

The V gene is TRBV10-3, the J gene TRBJ1-4; TRBD1 agrees at 10 bases. The V segment lost 2 bases and the J segment 7 bases; nucleotides outside the gene matches: 10. The germline V gene encodes CDR1 ENHRY and CDR2 SYGVKD. CDR3 length: 17 residues. CDR3 in amino acids: CAISELRLTGGPEKLFF. CDR3 DNA sequence: TGTGCCATCAGTGAGCTCCGATTGACAGGGGGCCCTGAAAAACTGTTTTTT.

This clone has only a few counts. The rearrangement joins TRBV29-1 to TRBJ1-2, with D tentatively TRBD1 (5 bases). Germline CDR1 reads SQVTM; CDR2 reads ANQGSEA. The CDR3 length is 13 residues. V shed 6 bases and J shed 4 bases, with 15 bases lying between them. Here the CDR3 reads CSVSGGDIYGYTF. The CDR3 DNA reads as TGCAGCGTATCGGGGGGGGATATCTATGGCTACACCTTC.

The chain has TRBV14 and TRBJ1-1, with D hard to call. CDR3 length: 15 residues. CDR1 SGHDN and CDR2 FVKESK come from the germline V gene. V lost 0 bases to trimming and J lost 3 bases, with 11 bases between them. The CDR3 spells CASSQEWPGYTEAFF. As DNA, the CDR3 is TGTGCCAGCAGCCAAGAATGGCCGGGGTACACTGAAGCTTTCTTT.

V gene TRBV29-1 combines with J gene TRBJ2-7; TRBD2 matches 13 bases. The length of the CDR3 is 14 residues. Germline lookup yields CDR1 SQVTM and CDR2 ANQGSEA. J gave up 5 bases and V 6 bases, and 7 bases lay outside the gene matches. For the CDR3, the DNA is TGCAGCGTATTGGGACTAGCGGGAAGGAACGAGCAGTACTTC. It encodes CSVLGLAGRNEQYF.

The J gene is TRBJ1-6, the V gene TRBV19, with no clear D. This CDR3 has 13 amino acids. V lost 7 bases and J lost 6, with 10 bases in between. The germline gives CDR1 LNHDA, CDR2 SQIVND (reference sequence). The CDR3 region is CASMEHGNSPLHF. The CDR3 region has the DNA TGTGCCAGTATGGAGCACGGTAATTCACCCCTCCACTTT.

J is TRBJ1-5 and V is TRBV18; 8 bases match TRBD1. V was clipped by 4 bases and J by 0 bases; unmatched bases: 5. This CDR3 is built from 16 residues. Germline values: CDR1 KGHSH, CDR2 LQKENI. In DNA form, the CDR3 reads TGTGCCAGCTCACAGGGAACAGGGGGTAGCAATCAGCCCCAGCATTTT. Encoded protein: CASSQGTGGSNQPQHF.

The table lists this clone with a few counts. This chain links TRBV6-2 or TRBV6-3 with TRBJ2-1, with 10 nucleotides matching TRBD2. The CDR3 totals 18 residues. Germline V gene data show CDR1 as MNHEY and CDR2 as SVGEGT. V shed 2 bases and J 7 bases; nucleotides not matched to a gene: 14. The CDR3 DNA is TGTGCCAGCAGTTACGAATTCAGCGGGAGGGCCGTTTGGAATGAGCAGTTCTTC. This codes for CASSYEFSGRAVWNEQFF.

The chain couples TRBV12-5 to TRBJ2-2; 7 nucleotides match TRBD2. The germline gives CDR1 LGHNT, CDR2 FRNRAP. CDR3 length: 14 amino acids. The trim removed 6 bases at V and 2 bases at J, leaving 3 bases unmatched. The CDR3: CASGPSGNTGELFF. The CDR3, as DNA: TGTGCTAGTGGCCCTAGCGGAAACACCGGGGAGCTGTTTTTT.

Details on this clone: Additional DNA sequences in this sample encode the identical CDR3. The rearrangement uses TRBV6-5 and TRBJ1-1; perhaps TRBD1 as D (5 bases). This CDR3 is built from 13 residues. The ends were cut back, 2 bases at V and 4 bases at J, with 8 bases in the middle. In germline, CDR1 is MNHEY, CDR2 SVGAGI. This chain's CDR3 is CASSYGRGTEAFF. CDR3 bases: TGTGCCAGCAGTTACGGGAGGGGCACTGAAGCTTTCTTT.

This chain joins TRBV3-1 (or the pseudogene TRBV3-2) and TRBJ2-7; 9 bases fit TRBD2. Germline V gives CDR1 LGHDT, CDR2 YNNKEL (reference sequence). The CDR3 loop spans 15 amino acids. The V and J ends lost 4 bases and 5 bases, in that order; junction bases with no gene match: 9. The CDR3 nucleotides read TGTGCCAGCAGCCGGGGCAGCGGGGGGACCAACGAGCAGTACTTC. Its translation: CASSRGSGGTNEQYF.

This chain uses TRBV6-5 with TRBJ2-7; TRBD1 aligns across 9 bases. The germline gives CDR1 MNHEY, CDR2 SVGAGI. The CDR3 length is 12 residues. J lost 3 bases, V lost 11 bases, and 5 bases had no gene match. CDR3 sequence: CAGWDRDYEQYF. Written as DNA, the CDR3 is TGTGCCGGATGGGACAGGGACTACGAGCAGTACTTC.

This clone was seen only a few times. The chain uses TRBV30 and TRBJ2-2; tentative D call: TRBD1 (6 bases). CDR1 GTSNPN and CDR2 SVGIG come from the germline V gene (reference sequence). V lost 4 bases, J lost 9 bases, and 12 bases lay in between. The CDR3 covers 12 residues. DNA of the CDR3: TGTGCCTGGAAGGGGGATTCCTGGGAGCTGTTTTTT. Translated, it gives CAWKGDSWELFF.

The V and J genes are TRBV13 and TRBJ2-2, with 14 nucleotides matching TRBD2. The junction had 10 bases not matched to a gene; V was cut back by 5 bases and J by 2 bases. This CDR3 region has 19 residues. Germline V gene sequence: CDR1 PRHDT, CDR2 FYEKMQ (reference sequence). The CDR3: CASSTSRTSGGRNTGELFF. The CDR3 DNA sequence: TGTGCCAGCAGCACGAGCCGGACTAGCGGGGGGCGAAACACCGGGGAGCTGTTTTTT.

The V call is TRBV3-1 (or the pseudogene TRBV3-2), the J call TRBJ2-5, with 9 nucleotides matching TRBD2. The germline CDR1 and CDR2 sequences are LGHDT and YNNKEL (reference sequence). V was pared by 4 bases and J by 6 bases, with 9 bases of the junction left unmatched. The CDR3 contains 15 residues. The CDR3 DNA is TGTGCCAGCAGCCCTACTCGTAGCGGGAGACAGACCCAGTACTTC. Translated: CASSPTRSGRQTQYF.